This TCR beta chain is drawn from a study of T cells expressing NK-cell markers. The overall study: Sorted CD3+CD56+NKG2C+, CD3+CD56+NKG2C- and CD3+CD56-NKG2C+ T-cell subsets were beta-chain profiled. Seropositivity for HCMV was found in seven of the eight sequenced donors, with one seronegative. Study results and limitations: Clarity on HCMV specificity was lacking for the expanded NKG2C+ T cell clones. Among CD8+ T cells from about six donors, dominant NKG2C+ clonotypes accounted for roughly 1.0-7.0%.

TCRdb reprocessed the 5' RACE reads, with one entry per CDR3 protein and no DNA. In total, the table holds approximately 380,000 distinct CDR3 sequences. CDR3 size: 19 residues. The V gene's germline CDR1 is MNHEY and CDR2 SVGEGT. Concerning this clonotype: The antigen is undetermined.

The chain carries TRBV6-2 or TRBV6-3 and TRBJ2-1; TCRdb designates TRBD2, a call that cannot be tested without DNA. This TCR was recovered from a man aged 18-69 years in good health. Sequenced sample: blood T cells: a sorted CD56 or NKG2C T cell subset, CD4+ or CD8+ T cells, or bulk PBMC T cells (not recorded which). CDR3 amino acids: CASSYSGLAGGRKRYEQFF.